The source of this T cell receptor beta chain is a study of blood T cells in healthy people across ages. Trimming removed 0 bases from V and 8 bases from J, with 11 bases in between. Germline values: CDR1 SGHRS, CDR2 YFSETQ. The CDR3 totals 13 residues. A second PCR, run for 7 to 11 cycles, used a sample-barcoded 5' primer plus a J-beta primer mix. MiXCR, applied by TCRdb to the 5' RACE reads, yields one record per CDR3 protein. The profile shows roughly 1,300,000 distinct CDR3 sequences, around 59% of them singletons. The clonotype originates from a man between 18 and 35 years old in good health. The sequenced sample consisted of blood. The V and J genes are TRBV5-1 and TRBJ1-2; no clear D. CDR3 sequence (DNA): TGCGCCAGCAGCTTGGGGGTAGCGGAAGGCTACACCTTC. Its translation is CASSLGVAEGYTF. Together with reference TRBV5-1 and TRBJ1-2, the CDR3 gives the full variable domain: KAGVTQTPRYLIKTRGQQVTLSCSPISGHRSVSWYQQTPGQGLQFLFEYFSETQRNKGNFPGRFSGRQFSNSRSEMNVSTLELGDSALYLCASSLGVAEGYTFGSGTRLTVV.